The 28 T cell receptor beta chains given below trace back to one sample, sequenced in a study of T cell repertoires in cytomegalovirus infection. TCRdb reprocessed the reads via MiXCR and lists one record per CDR3 protein. Of about 530,000 distinct CDR3 sequences in the sample, less than 30% were seen once. The sequencing sample was made of PBMCs. These receptors all come from a human donor in good health (CMV status not recorded). Some clones in this sample may be carry-over from other donors' samples.

This chain links TRBV5-6 with TRBJ1-5; 7 nucleotides line up with TRBD1. V shed 4 bases, J shed 2 bases, and the junction held 12 bases outside the gene matches. The CDR3 loop spans 17 amino acids. CDR1 and CDR2 (germline): SGHDT, YYEEEE. This CDR3 reads CASSRRKGARGNQPQHF. The CDR3 coding sequence is TGTGCCAGCAGCCGGAGGAAGGGGGCAAGAGGCAATCAGCCCCAGCATTTT.

The rearrangement uses TRBV14 and TRBJ2-1; the D is unclear. CDR1 is SGHDN and CDR2 is FVKESK in the germline V gene. V shed 4 bases and J shed 3 bases, with 16 bases lying between them. This CDR3 region has 16 residues. The DNA for the CDR3 is TGTGCCAGCAGCCGAGTTCAGTCCCGGCGCTACAATGAGCAGTTCTTC. The encoded protein is CASSRVQSRRYNEQFF.

The rearrangement links TRBV19 to TRBJ1-2, with a possible D match to TRBD1 (5 bases). Trimming removed 3 bases from V and 6 bases from J, with 14 bases in between. The CDR3 sequence is 14 residues long. CDR1 LNHDA and CDR2 SQIVND come from the germline V gene (reference sequence). The CDR3 DNA reads as TGTGCCAGTAGTATCGTATGGGGGTCGGATGGCTACACCTTC. This sequence encodes CASSIVWGSDGYTF.

The V gene is TRBV6-5, the J gene TRBJ1-1, with 11 bases aligning to TRBD1. V lost 6 bases, J lost 7 bases, and 13 bases stayed unmatched. Germline CDR1 is MNHEY and CDR2 is SVGAGI. The CDR3 runs to 16 residues. The CDR3 coding sequence is TGTGCCAGCAGCCTTCTTTGGGACAGGGGGGCGGATGAAGCTTTCTTT. Residues: CASSLLWDRGADEAFF.

This clonotype was counted only a few times. The chain employs TRBV6-2 or TRBV6-3 and TRBJ2-6, with 8 positions matching TRBD2. V lost 7 bases, J lost 2 bases, and 7 bases stayed unmatched. The V gene's germline CDR1 is MNHEY and CDR2 SVGEGT. The CDR3 loop spans 16 amino acids. The CDR3 is CASISGGPTGANVLTF. The DNA of the CDR3 is TGTGCCAGCATCAGCGGGGGACCTACTGGGGCCAACGTCCTGACTTTC.

The chain carries TRBV4-3 and TRBJ2-7; TRBD2 aligns across 10 bases. Germline lookup yields CDR1 LGHNA and CDR2 YSLEER. V lost 0 bases to trimming and J lost 0 bases; unmatched junction nucleotides: 2. The CDR3 covers 16 residues. DNA for the CDR3: TGCGCCAGCAGCCAAGATCCTAGCGGGAGCTCCTACGAGCAGTACTTC. Amino acid sequence: CASSQDPSGSSYEQYF.

V and J are TRBV9 and TRBJ2-1, with D unclear. Germline CDR1 reads SGDLS; CDR2 reads YYNGEE. This CDR3 comprises 15 residues. V lost 0 bases and J 3 bases, leaving 10 bases between the germline ends. The CDR3 loop reads CASSVAPSIYNEQFF. CDR3 DNA: TGTGCCAGCAGCGTAGCGCCCTCAATCTACAATGAGCAGTTCTTC.

This clonotype has only a few counts. The CDR3 nucleotides read TGTGCCAGCGGCCTAGCGGGAGTGGGTGAGCAGTTCTTC. This gives the protein CASGLAGVGEQFF. The rearrangement links TRBV7-9 to TRBJ2-1; 10 nucleotides line up with TRBD2. This CDR3 region has 13 residues. Germline V lookup: CDR1 SEHNR, CDR2 FQNEAQ (reference sequence). The trim removed 8 bases at V and 9 bases at J, leaving 7 bases unmatched.

The V and J genes are TRBV7-6 and TRBJ2-7; 15 nucleotides agree with TRBD2. Per germline, CDR1 SGHVS and CDR2 FNYEAQ. V lost 1 base and J lost 4; bases outside the gene matches: 8. This CDR3 has 18 residues. The CDR3 bases are TGTGCCAGCAGCTTAGACGGCCCGGGGACTAGCGGGAGGTACGAGCAGTACTTC. It translates to CASSLDGPGTSGRYEQYF.

A few counts support this clonotype. The chain links TRBV4-1 to TRBJ1-2; possible D gene TRBD1, 5 bases. The germline V gene encodes CDR1 MGHRA and CDR2 YSYEKL. Trimming took 1 base from V and 1 from J, leaving 16 bases between them. The CDR3 length is 17 residues. CDR3 region: CASSQAGGGIVNYGYTF. The CDR3 nucleotides read TGCGCCAGCAGCCAAGCGGGGGGGGGAATAGTTAACTATGGCTACACCTTC.

This chain uses TRBV20-1 with TRBJ2-7; D possibly corresponds to TRBD1 (6 bases). This CDR3 is built from 15 residues. V was cut by 6 bases and J by 1 base, with 19 bases left in between. Germline CDR1 DFQATT, CDR2 SNEGSKA (reference sequence). CDR3 amino acids: CSAARQVPPSYEQYF. CDR3 in DNA: TGCAGTGCCGCCCGACAGGTACCCCCTTCCTACGAGCAGTACTTC.

This clonotype was counted a few times. This chain connects TRBV6-2 or TRBV6-3 to TRBJ2-7; D may be TRBD2 (5 bases). Germline-derived CDR1 and CDR2 are MNHEY and SVGEGT. The CDR3 covers 15 residues. Trimming stripped 2 bases from V and 0 bases from J, with 11 bases between. CDR3 bases: TGTGCCAGCAGTTACGTTCTGGGGAGCTCCTACGAGCAGTACTTC. Its protein is CASSYVLGSSYEQYF.

This rearrangement joins TRBV7-9 to TRBJ1-2; no clear D. The CDR3 length is 15 residues. V was cut by 11 bases and J by 5 bases, with 24 bases left in between. Germline V lookup: CDR1 SEHNR, CDR2 FQNEAQ (reference sequence). CDR3 bases: TGTGCCGCCGAAGGCGATCGCGTCAGCCCTTATGGCTACACCTTC. This gives the protein CAAEGDRVSPYGYTF.

The rearrangement uses TRBV5-1 and TRBJ2-7, with 9 bases fitting TRBD1. Germline V lookup: CDR1 SGHRS, CDR2 YFSETQ. This CDR3 comprises 15 residues. The V segment lost 4 bases and the J segment 0 bases; nucleotides outside the gene matches: 5. In DNA, the CDR3 is TGCGCCAGCAGCGTGGGACAGGGAGACTCCTACGAGCAGTACGTC. Encoded protein: CASSVGQGDSYEQYV.

V usage is TRBV2 and J usage is TRBJ1-2, with D unclear. From germline, CDR1 is SNHLY and CDR2 FYNNEI. Trimming removed 4 bases from V and 4 bases from J, with 10 bases in between. This CDR3 comprises 13 residues. CDR3 coding DNA: TGTGCCAGCAGTGCTGGTCCTCGCTATGGCTACACCTTC. This encodes CASSAGPRYGYTF.

This clonotype appeared a few times. The chain couples TRBV27 to TRBJ2-3; 13 positions agree with TRBD2. The CDR3 spans 15 residues. The germline gives CDR1 MNHEY, CDR2 SMNVEV (reference sequence). J gave up 7 bases and V 6 bases, and 7 bases lay outside the gene matches. The CDR3 nucleotides are TGTGCCAGCAGCCGTGGACTAGCGGGAGTCAATACGCAGTATTTT. Encoded protein: CASSRGLAGVNTQYF.

The chain combines TRBV20-1 with TRBJ1-1; 8 bases match TRBD1. Germline values: CDR1 DFQATT, CDR2 SNEGSKA (reference sequence). V was clipped by 0 bases and J by 4 bases; unmatched bases: 7. This CDR3 has 15 amino acids. The CDR3 coding sequence is TGCAGTGCTAGAGATCCGCAGGGGGCTGGCACTGAAGCTTTCTTT. It is translated as CSARDPQGAGTEAFF.

The chain uses TRBV5-6 and TRBJ1-2; D not certain. The CDR3 sequence is 15 residues long. The germline V gene encodes CDR1 SGHDT and CDR2 YYEEEE. V was cut by 0 bases and J by 1 base, with 10 bases left in between. The CDR3 sequence is CASSLAALFNYGYTF. CDR3 nucleotides: TGTGCCAGCAGCTTGGCGGCCCTATTTAACTATGGCTACACCTTC.

CDR3 in amino acids: CASSPRAQGQETQYF. The DNA for the CDR3 is TGTGCCAGCTCACCACGCGCACAGGGGCAAGAGACCCAGTACTTC. The chain links TRBV18 to TRBJ2-5, with TRBD1 matching over 7 bases. V was pared by 1 base and J by 2 bases, with 4 bases of the junction left unmatched. The CDR3 covers 15 residues. Per the germline V gene, CDR1 is KGHSH and CDR2 is LQKENI.

J is TRBJ1-6 and V is TRBV27, with D maybe TRBD1 (5 bases). Germline V CDR1 and CDR2: MNHEY, SMNVEV (reference sequence). The V and J ends lost 3 bases and 8 bases respectively, with 8 bases between them. This CDR3 comprises 13 residues. This chain's CDR3 is CASSLMGDSPLHF. The CDR3 DNA sequence: TGTGCCAGCAGTTTGATGGGGGATTCACCCCTCCACTTT.

In its sample, this clonotype was seen a few times. The J gene is TRBJ2-1, the V gene TRBV20-1; 9 nucleotides match TRBD2. V trimming: 5 bases; J trimming: 4 bases; junction bases outside the gene matches: 9. Germline CDR1 DFQATT, CDR2 SNEGSKA (reference sequence). The CDR3 spans 15 residues. CDR3 coding DNA: TGCAGTGCTGAGGATGGGACTAGCCCTTACAATGAGCAGTTCTTC. Residues: CSAEDGTSPYNEQFF.

The chain uses TRBV29-1 and TRBJ2-5, with TRBD1 matching 7 bases. The CDR3 is 13 amino acids. Per the germline V gene, CDR1 is SQVTM and CDR2 is ANQGSEA. V was clipped by 7 bases and J by 4 bases; unmatched bases: 9. In DNA, the CDR3 is TGCAGCGCCCGACAGGGTCTCGCAGAGACCCAGTACTTC. It translates to CSARQGLAETQYF. Filled out from reference TRBV29-1 and TRBJ2-5, the complete variable domain reads SAVISQKPSRDICQRGTSLTIQCQVDSQVTMMFWYRQQPGQSLTLIATANQGSEATYESGFVIDKFPISRPNLTFSTLTVSNMSPEDSSIYLCSARQGLAETQYFGPGTRLLVL.

This clonotype turned up a few times. The chain carries TRBV7-2 and TRBJ1-4; D unresolved. Germline V lookup: CDR1 SGHTA, CDR2 FQGNSA. Deletions cut 5 bases from V and 10 bases from J, with 20 bases between. This CDR3 region has 15 residues. This chain's CDR3 is CASSLPGGKIGKLFF. For the CDR3, the DNA is TGTGCCAGCAGCCTACCGGGAGGGAAGATAGGAAAACTGTTTTTT.

This clonotype was observed a handful of times. The chain employs TRBV6-5 and TRBJ2-2; 9 bases match TRBD2. The V gene's germline CDR1 is MNHEY and CDR2 SVGAGI. This CDR3 has 16 amino acids. V lost 7 bases to trimming and J lost 3 bases; unmatched junction nucleotides: 9. CDR3 loop: CASTEGGLAYTGELFF. As DNA, the CDR3 is TGTGCCAGCACCGAGGGTGGACTAGCGTACACCGGGGAGCTGTTTTTT.

The chain joins TRBV6-2 or TRBV6-3 to TRBJ2-5; no clear D gene. V lost 6 bases and J 2 bases, leaving 22 bases between the germline ends. The length of the CDR3 is 17 residues. Germline lookup yields CDR1 MNHEY and CDR2 SVGEGT. The CDR3 nucleotides read TGTGCCAGCAGAGCCCGCAGGTTGGCGTGGGGACAAGAGACCCAGTACTTC. It encodes CASRARRLAWGQETQYF.

The chain is built from TRBV30 and TRBJ2-2; no reliable D call. Trimming took off 5 bases at V and 5 bases at J, with 6 bases between the two ends. The germline CDR1 and CDR2 sequences are GTSNPN and SVGIG (reference sequence). The CDR3 is 11 residues long. This CDR3 is CAWSRTGELFF. The CDR3 nucleotides are TGTGCCTGGTCTCGTACCGGGGAGCTGTTTTTT.

This clonotype was seen at least ten times. The rearrangement joins TRBV6-1 to TRBJ1-5; TRBD1 agrees at 7 bases. This CDR3 has 14 amino acids. Per germline, CDR1 MNHNS and CDR2 SASEGT. V shed 4 bases, J shed 6 bases, and the junction held 6 bases outside the gene matches. The CDR3 loop reads CASSVRQGGQPQHF. The DNA for the CDR3 is TGTGCCAGCAGTGTTCGACAGGGCGGTCAGCCCCAGCATTTT.

This clonotype has a handful of counts. This chain connects TRBV20-1 to TRBJ2-1, with D hard to call. Between the trimmed V and J ends, which lost 0 bases and 0 bases, there was a span of 12 bases. CDR1 DFQATT and CDR2 SNEGSKA come from the germline V gene (reference sequence). The CDR3 is 16 residues long. CDR3 sequence (DNA): TGCAGTGCTAGAGACCGCAGCCTGAGCTCCTACAATGAGCAGTTCTTC. As protein: CSARDRSLSSYNEQFF.